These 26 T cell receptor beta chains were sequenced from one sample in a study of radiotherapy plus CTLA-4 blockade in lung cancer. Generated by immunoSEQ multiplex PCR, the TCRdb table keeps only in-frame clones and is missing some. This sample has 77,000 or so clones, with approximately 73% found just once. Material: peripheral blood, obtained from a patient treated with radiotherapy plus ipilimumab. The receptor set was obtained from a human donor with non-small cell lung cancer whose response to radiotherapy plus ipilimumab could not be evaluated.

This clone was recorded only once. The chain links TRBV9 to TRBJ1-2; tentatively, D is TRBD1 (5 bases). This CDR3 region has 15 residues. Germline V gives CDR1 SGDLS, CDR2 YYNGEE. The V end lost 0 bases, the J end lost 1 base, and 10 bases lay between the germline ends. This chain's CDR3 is CASSVAQGLNYGYTF. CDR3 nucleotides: TGTGCCAGCAGCGTAGCTCAGGGACTTAACTATGGCTACACCTTC. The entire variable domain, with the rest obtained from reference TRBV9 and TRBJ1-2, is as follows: DSGVTQTPKHLITATGQRVTLRCSPRSGDLSVYWYQQSLDQGLQFLIQYYNGEERAKGNILERFSAQQFPDLHSELNLSSLELGDSALYFCASSVAQGLNYGYTFGSGTRLTVV.

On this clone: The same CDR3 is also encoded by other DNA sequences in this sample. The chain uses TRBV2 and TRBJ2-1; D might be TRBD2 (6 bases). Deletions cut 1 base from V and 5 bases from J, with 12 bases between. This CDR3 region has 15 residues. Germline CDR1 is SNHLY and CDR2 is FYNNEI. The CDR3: CASSEVTGGDNEQFF. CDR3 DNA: TGTGCCAGCAGTGAAGTTACAGGAGGGGACAATGAGCAGTTCTTC.

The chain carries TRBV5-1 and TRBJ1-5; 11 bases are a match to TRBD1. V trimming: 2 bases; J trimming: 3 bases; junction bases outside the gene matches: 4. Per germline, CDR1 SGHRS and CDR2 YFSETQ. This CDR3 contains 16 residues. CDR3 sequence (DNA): TGCGCCAGCAGCTTAGGGACAGGGGGGTCCAATCAGCCCCAGCATTTT. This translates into CASSLGTGGSNQPQHF.

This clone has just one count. Written as DNA, the CDR3 is TGTGCCAGCAGCTTAGGAGTAGCGGGGGGACCCCAAGAGACCCAGTACTTC. It translates to CASSLGVAGGPQETQYF. This chain uses TRBV7-2 with TRBJ2-5; 10 nucleotides line up with TRBD2. V gave up 1 base and J gave up 1 base; unmatched junction bases: 6. The CDR3 spans 17 residues. Looked up from germline, CDR1 is SGHTA and CDR2 is FQGNSA.

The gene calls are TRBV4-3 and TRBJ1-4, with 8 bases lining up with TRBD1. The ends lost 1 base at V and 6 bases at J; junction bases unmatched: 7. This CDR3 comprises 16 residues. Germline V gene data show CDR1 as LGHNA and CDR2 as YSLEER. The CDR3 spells CASSQVIPGQDEKLFF. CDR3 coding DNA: TGCGCCAGCAGCCAAGTTATTCCGGGACAGGATGAAAAACTGTTTTTT.

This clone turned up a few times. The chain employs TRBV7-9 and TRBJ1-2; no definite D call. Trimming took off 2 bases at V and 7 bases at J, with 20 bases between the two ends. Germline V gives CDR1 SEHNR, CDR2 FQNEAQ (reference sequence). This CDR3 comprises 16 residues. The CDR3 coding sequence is TGTGCCAGCAGCTTACTCTTCGATAGATTTCTCTCTGGCTACACCTTC. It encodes CASSLLFDRFLSGYTF.

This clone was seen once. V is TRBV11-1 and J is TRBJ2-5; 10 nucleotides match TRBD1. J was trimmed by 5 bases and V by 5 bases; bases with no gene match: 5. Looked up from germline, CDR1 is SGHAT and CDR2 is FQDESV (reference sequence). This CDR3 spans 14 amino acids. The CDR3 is CASSQGQGSETQYF. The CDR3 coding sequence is TGTGCCAGCAGCCAGGGACAGGGGAGTGAGACCCAGTACTTC. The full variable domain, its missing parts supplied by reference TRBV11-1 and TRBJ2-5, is EAEVAQSPRYKITEKSQAVAFWCDPISGHATLYWYRQILGQGPELLVQFQDESVVDDSQLPKDRFSAERLKGVDSTLKIQPAELGDSAMYLCASSQGQGSETQYFGPGTRLLVL.

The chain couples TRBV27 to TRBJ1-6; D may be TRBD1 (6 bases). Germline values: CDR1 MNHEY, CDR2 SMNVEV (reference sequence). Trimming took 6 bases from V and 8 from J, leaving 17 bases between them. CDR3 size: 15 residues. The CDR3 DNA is TGTGCCAGCAGCGCCGGAGGCAGGGGTTATTCACCCCTCCACTTT. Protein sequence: CASSAGGRGYSPLHF.

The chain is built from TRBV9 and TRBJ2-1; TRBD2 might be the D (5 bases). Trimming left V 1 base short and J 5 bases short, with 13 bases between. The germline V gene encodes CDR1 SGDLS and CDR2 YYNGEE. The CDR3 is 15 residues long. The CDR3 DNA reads TGTGCCAGCAGCGTATCTGGGAGATCGGACAATGAGCAGTTCTTC. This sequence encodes CASSVSGRSDNEQFF.

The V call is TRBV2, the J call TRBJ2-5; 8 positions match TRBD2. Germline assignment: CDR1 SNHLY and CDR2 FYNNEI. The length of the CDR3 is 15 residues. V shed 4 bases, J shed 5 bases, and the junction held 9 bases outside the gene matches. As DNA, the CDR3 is TGTGCCAGCAGTGGGGTCGGGGGGGCCGAGGAGACCCAGTACTTC. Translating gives CASSGVGGAEETQYF.

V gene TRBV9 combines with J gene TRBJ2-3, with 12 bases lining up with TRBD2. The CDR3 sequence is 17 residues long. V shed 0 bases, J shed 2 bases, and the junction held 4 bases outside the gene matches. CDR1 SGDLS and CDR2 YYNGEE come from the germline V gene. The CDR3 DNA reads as TGTGCCAGCAGCGTAGGACTAGCGGGGGTGTCCACAGATACGCAGTATTTT. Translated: CASSVGLAGVSTDTQYF.

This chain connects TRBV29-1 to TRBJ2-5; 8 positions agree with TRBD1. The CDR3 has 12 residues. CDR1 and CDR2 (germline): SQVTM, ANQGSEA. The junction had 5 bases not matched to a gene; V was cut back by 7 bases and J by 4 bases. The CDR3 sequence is CSAGQGSETQYF. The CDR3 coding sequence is TGCAGCGCCGGACAGGGCTCAGAGACCCAGTACTTC. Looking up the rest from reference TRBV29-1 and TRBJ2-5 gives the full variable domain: SAVISQKPSRDICQRGTSLTIQCQVDSQVTMMFWYRQQPGQSLTLIATANQGSEATYESGFVIDKFPISRPNLTFSTLTVSNMSPEDSSIYLCSAGQGSETQYFGPGTRLLVL.

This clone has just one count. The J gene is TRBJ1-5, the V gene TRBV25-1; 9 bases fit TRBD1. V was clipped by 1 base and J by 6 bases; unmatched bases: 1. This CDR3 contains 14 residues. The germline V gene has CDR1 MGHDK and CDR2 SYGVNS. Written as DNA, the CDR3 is TGTGCCAGCAGTGAATGGGACAGGGCTCAGCCCCAGCATTTT. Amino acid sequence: CASSEWDRAQPQHF.

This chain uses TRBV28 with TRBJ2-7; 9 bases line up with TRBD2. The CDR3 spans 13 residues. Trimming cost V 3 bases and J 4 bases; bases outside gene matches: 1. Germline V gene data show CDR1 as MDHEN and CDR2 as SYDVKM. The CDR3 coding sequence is TGTGCCAGCAGTTTGCGGGGGGGGTACGAGCAGTACTTC. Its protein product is CASSLRGGYEQYF. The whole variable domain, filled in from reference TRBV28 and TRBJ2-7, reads DVKVTQSSRYLVKRTGEKVFLECVQDMDHENMFWYRQDPGLGLRLIYFSYDVKMKEKGDIPEGYSVSREKKERFSLILESASTNQTSMYLCASSLRGGYEQYFGPGTRLTVT.

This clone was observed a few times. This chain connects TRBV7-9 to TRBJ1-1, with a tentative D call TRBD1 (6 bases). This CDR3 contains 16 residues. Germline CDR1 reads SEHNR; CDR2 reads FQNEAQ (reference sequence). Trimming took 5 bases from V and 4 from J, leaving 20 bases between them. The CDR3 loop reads CASSMGGPAVGTEAFF. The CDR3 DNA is TGTGCCAGCAGCATGGGGGGGCCCGCTGTGGGCACTGAAGCTTTCTTT.

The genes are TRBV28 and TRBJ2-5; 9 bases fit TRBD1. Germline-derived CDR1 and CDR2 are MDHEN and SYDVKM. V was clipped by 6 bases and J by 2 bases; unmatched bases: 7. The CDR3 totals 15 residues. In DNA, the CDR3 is TGTGCCAGCAGGGGGGACAGGGTAGTTCAAGAGACCCAGTACTTC. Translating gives CASRGDRVVQETQYF.

CDR3 protein: CATCKTGGGYEQYF. DNA of the CDR3: TGTGCCACCTGTAAGACAGGGGGCGGCTACGAGCAGTACTTC. This chain joins TRBV19 and TRBJ2-7; TRBD1 agrees at 10 bases. Germline trimming cut 10 bases from V and 3 bases from J; bases unmatched to any gene: 9. The CDR3 is 14 residues long. CDR1 LNHDA and CDR2 SQIVND come from the germline V gene (reference sequence).

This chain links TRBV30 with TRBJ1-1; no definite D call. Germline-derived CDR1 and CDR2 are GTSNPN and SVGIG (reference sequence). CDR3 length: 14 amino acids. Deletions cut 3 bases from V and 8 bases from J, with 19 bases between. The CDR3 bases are TGTGCCTGGAGCGGTACTAGCGATCGGCCCGAAGCTTTCTTT. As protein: CAWSGTSDRPEAFF.

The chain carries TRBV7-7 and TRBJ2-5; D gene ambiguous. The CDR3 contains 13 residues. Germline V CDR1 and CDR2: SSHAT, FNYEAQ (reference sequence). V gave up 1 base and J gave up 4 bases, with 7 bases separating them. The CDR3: CASSLVRGETQYF. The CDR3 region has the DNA TGTGCCAGCAGCTTAGTTCGCGGAGAGACCCAGTACTTC.

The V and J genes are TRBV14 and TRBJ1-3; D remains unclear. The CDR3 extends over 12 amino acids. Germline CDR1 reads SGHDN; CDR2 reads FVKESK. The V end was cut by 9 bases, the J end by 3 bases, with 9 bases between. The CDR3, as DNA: TGTGCCAGTAGGCGCGGTGGAAACACCATATATTTT. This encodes CASRRGGNTIYF.

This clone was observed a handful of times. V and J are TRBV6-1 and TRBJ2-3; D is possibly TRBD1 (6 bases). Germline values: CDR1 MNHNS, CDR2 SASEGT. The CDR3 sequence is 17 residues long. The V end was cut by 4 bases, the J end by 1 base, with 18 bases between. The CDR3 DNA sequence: TGTGCCAGCAGTGCCCGAGGGGGTTCAGGGGGCACAGATACGCAGTATTTT. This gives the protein CASSARGGSGGTDTQYF.

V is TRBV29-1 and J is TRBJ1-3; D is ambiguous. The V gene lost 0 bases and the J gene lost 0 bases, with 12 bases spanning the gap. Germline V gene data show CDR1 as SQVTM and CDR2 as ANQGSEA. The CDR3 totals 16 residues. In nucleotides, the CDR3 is TGCAGCGTTGAAGATCTGAAACACGACTCTGGAAACACCATATATTTT. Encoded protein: CSVEDLKHDSGNTIYF.

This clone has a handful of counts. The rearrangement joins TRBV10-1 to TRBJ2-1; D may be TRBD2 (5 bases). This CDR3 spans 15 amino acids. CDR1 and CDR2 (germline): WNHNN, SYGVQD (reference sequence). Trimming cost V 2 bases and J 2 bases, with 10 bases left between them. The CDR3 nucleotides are TGCGCCAGCAGTGAGGAAGCGGCAGCCTACAATGAGCAGTTCTTC. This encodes CASSEEAAAYNEQFF.

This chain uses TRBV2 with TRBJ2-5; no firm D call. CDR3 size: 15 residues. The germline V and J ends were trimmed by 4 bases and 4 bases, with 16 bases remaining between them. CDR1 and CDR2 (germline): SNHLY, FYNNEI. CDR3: CASSVVPSFGETQYF. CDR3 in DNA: TGTGCCAGCAGTGTGGTCCCTAGTTTTGGAGAGACCCAGTACTTC.

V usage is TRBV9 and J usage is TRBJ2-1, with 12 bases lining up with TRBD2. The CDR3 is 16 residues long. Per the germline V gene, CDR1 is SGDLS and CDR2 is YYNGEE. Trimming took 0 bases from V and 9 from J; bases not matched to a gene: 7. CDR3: CASSVVTSGSFGEQFF. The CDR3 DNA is TGTGCCAGCAGCGTAGTGACTAGCGGGAGTTTCGGTGAGCAGTTCTTC. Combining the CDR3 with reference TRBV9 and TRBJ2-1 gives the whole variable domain DSGVTQTPKHLITATGQRVTLRCSPRSGDLSVYWYQQSLDQGLQFLIQYYNGEERAKGNILERFSAQQFPDLHSELNLSSLELGDSALYFCASSVVTSGSFGEQFFGPGTRLTVL.

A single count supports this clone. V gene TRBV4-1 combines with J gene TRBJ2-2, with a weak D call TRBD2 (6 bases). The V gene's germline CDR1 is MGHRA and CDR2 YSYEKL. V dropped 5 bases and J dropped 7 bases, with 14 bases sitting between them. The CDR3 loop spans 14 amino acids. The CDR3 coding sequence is TGCGCCAGCAGCGAAGTACGGGGAGGCGGGGAGCTGTTTTTT. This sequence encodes CASSEVRGGGELFF.